The rows below give T cell receptor beta chains drawn from one sample of a study of T cells expressing NK-cell markers. Using the 5' RACE reads, TCRdb records one entry per CDR3 protein without DNA. The listing records some 190,000 distinct CDR3 sequences. Sequenced: blood T cells: a sorted CD56 or NKG2C T cell subset, CD4+ or CD8+ T cells, or bulk PBMC T cells (not recorded which). Every receptor here comes from a man aged 18-75 years in good health. The CDR3 runs from the conserved cysteine through the conserved F or W.

CDR3 length	J gene	V gene	CDR3 protein
17	TRBJ2-1	TRBV5-4	CASSPRGSGGAYNEQFF
15	TRBJ2-1	TRBV9	CASSVLENAYNEQFF
16	TRBJ1-1	TRBV12-3/TRBV12-4	CASSFGQGRVDTEAFF
16	TRBJ2-2	TRBV6-5	CASSYSGRMEPGELFF
15	TRBJ2-3	TRBV27	CASSLSASSTDTQYF
13	TRBJ2-3	TRBV7-6	CASSDLTRVTQYF
16	TRBJ1-1	TRBV2	CASSDEQGLSNTEAFF
16	TRBJ1-5	TRBV12-3/TRBV12-4	CASSLWGSDSNQPQHF
16	TRBJ2-3	TRBV5-1	CASSLVRQGVTDTQYF
15	TRBJ2-1	TRBV14	CASRRAGGSYNEQFF
14	TRBJ1-2	TRBV9	CASSVNGVYYGYTF
11	TRBJ2-7	TRBV19	CASSGTYEQYF
11	TRBJ1-2	TRBV6-5	CASGLAFPYTF
14	TRBJ2-2	TRBV25-1	CASSEGGHTGELFF
14	TRBJ2-2	TRBV9	CASSVGWGSGELFF
15	TRBJ2-5	TRBV4-1	CASSQVGGEKETQYF
16	TRBJ2-1	TRBV7-9	CASSFLFLPPNNEQFF
13	TRBJ1-1	TRBV14	CASSLRGLGEAFF
18	TRBJ2-3	TRBV2	CASSEAPSALAGDCTQYF
15	TRBJ1-2	TRBV10-2	CASSPRGGDYYGYTF
15	TRBJ2-3	TRBV15	CATSRVGGGADTQYF
11	TRBJ1-1	TRBV6-2/TRBV6-3	CASSYGREAFF
14	TRBJ2-3	TRBV6-4	CASSVDRGSDTQYF
14	TRBJ1-1	TRBV27	CASSLTGENTEAFF
16	TRBJ2-1	TRBV28	CASRLIAGAPYNEQFF
15	TRBJ2-7	TRBV7-6	CASSLGQGPPYEQYF
16	TRBJ2-5	TRBV6-5	CASSYLAGALQETQYF
16	TRBJ2-1	TRBV12-3/TRBV12-4	CASSLRLAGGPNEQFF
21	TRBJ2-2	TRBV10-3	CAIMSRELSSPAKANTGELFF
13	TRBJ2-3	TRBV7-2	CASSLGGMDTQYF
15	TRBJ2-5	TRBV7-3	CASSWSRGEMGTQYF
14	TRBJ2-1	TRBV27	CASSFRPVGSEQFF
15	TRBJ2-1	TRBV12-3/TRBV12-4	CASSLAGDLYNEQFF
13	TRBJ2-2	TRBV10-2	CASKAIISGELFF
14	TRBJ1-6	TRBV6-5	CASSYSDTHSPLHF
13	TRBJ2-5	TRBV12-3/TRBV12-4	CASTPQAQETQYF
15	TRBJ1-1	TRBV18	CASSVIRDRGPEAFF
17	TRBJ2-1	TRBV10-2	CASSEYSGGNAGVEQFF
18	TRBJ1-5	TRBV28	CASSPNPSLSTSNQPQHF
17	TRBJ2-1	TRBV4-1	CASSQDGLAGGYNEQFF
11	TRBJ2-1	TRBV20-1	CSAISVNEQFF
14	TRBJ2-7	TRBV19	CASSMGLLAYEQYF
17	TRBJ2-3	TRBV12-3/TRBV12-4	CASRGLAGGLIADTQYF
21	TRBJ2-1	TRBV10-1	CASSESEWGGPIPERFDQRFF
16	TRBJ1-2	TRBV10-3	CAISESTGQGDGGYTF
18	TRBJ1-2	TRBV28	CASSPITGTGNTNYGYTF
15	TRBJ2-2	TRBV5-1	CASSFERGPHGELFF
13	TRBJ1-1	TRBV12-3/TRBV12-4	CASSVYLGTEAFF
13	TRBJ2-7	TRBV13	CASSSGTSYEQYF
15	TRBJ1-2	TRBV5-1	CASREAGQFNYGYTF
17	TRBJ1-2	TRBV7-9	CASSLGIQGANSYGYTF
12	TRBJ2-1	TRBV7-9	CASSRNIDEQFF
16	TRBJ1-5	TRBV5-6	CASSLGTGTDNQPQHF
15	TRBJ2-2	TRBV5-1	CASSRPGSGTGELFF
18	TRBJ2-6	TRBV6-1	CASSEAPAYSSGANVLTF